This T cell receptor beta chain was observed in a study of OX40 agonist ivuxolimab in advanced cancers. Study information: Patients were roughly 87% male with ages roughly 20 to 80, mean roughly 55. Study-wide findings and caveats: On average, CD8+ T cells had more expanded clones than CD4+. Not determined was the antigen specificity of the expanded peripheral T cells.

Drawing of blood for sampling happened at baseline, at cycle 4 day 1, and at cycle 7 day 1. CDR3 size: 13 residues. The V segment lost 5 bases and the J segment 11 bases; nucleotides outside the gene matches: 9. Germline CDR1 and CDR2: SGHTA and FQGTGA. Sequencing used immunoSEQ multiplex PCR; TCRdb keeps in-frame clones, though not all of them. Among roughly 70,000 clones listed, less than 85% were seen once. A note on this clone: Its matching antigen is unknown.

This TCR was recovered from an adult with an advanced solid tumor such as melanoma, head and neck, liver or kidney cancer. The J gene is TRBJ2-1, the V gene TRBV7-3, with 7 bases identical to TRBD1. Sequences were derived from CD4+ or CD8+ T cells sorted from blood, sampled in a trial of the OX40 agonist ivuxolimab. CDR3 sequence: CASSNRKGAQQFF. The CDR3 coding sequence is TGTGCCAGCAGCAATAGGAAGGGGGCTCAGCAGTTCTTC.